This T cell receptor beta chain is from a study of shared clonotypes between healthy human individuals. Study summary: Each donor contributed plates that comprised three CD4 naive, three CD4 memory, two CD8 naive and one CD8 memory. General observations from the study: Estimated clonotype richness was generally higher in naive than memory subsets. Generation of non-shared clonotypes was less probable than generation of clonotypes shared by all four donors.

The germline gives CDR1 MNHNS, CDR2 SASEGT. Trimming shortened V by 6 bases and J by 3 bases, and 18 bases separated the two germline ends. This CDR3 region has 15 residues. Notes on this clone: Antigen: not known.

In the sorted-subset replicate PCRs, 200 ng DNA, some 30,000 T cell genomes, was used. TCRdb's table, derived via immunoSEQ multiplex PCR, lists solely in-frame clones and lacks some. The top ten clones hold about 0.94% of a sample with 950,000 to 1,200,000 clones, approximately 80% of them seen once. Material: memory CD4+ T cells from PBMCs. The subset here: CD45RA-negative fraction. V and J are TRBV6-1 and TRBJ2-7; TRBD2 might be the D (6 bases). This clonotype was sampled from a man aged 18 to 30 in good health. Some clones in this sample may be carry-over from other donors' samples. CDR3 loop: CASRLSLAPGYEQYF. CDR3 coding DNA: TGTGCCAGCAGGCTATCACTAGCTCCGGGCTACGAGCAGTACTTC.